There are a few counts of the clone carrying this T cell receptor (beta chain). Separate cDNA molecules each had unique molecular identifiers attached to them. TCRdb reanalysed the 5' RACE reads using MiXCR and keeps one entry per CDR3 protein. The top ten hold about 8% of the sample, which has some 48,000 distinct CDR3 sequences, around 10% seen once. These data are taken from a study of early T cells in non-severe SARS-CoV-2 infection. The wider study: Investigators sequenced bulk RNA drawn from unsorted whole blood, and chains remained unpaired.

V was pared by 7 bases and J by 4 bases, with 28 bases between. The CDR3 has 18 residues. Germline V gene sequence: CDR1 MNHNS, CDR2 SASEGT. This sequence originates from an adult who was a healthcare worker with PCR-confirmed SARS-CoV-2 infection or an uninfected control (not recorded which). The chain uses TRBV6-1 and TRBJ1-1; perhaps TRBD1 as D (5 bases). The sample taken for sequencing was whole blood. CDR3 bases: TGTGCCAGCACCGAAAATAGGGTCGGGGGGAATGGAGGCACTGAAGCTTTCTTT. Amino acid sequence: CASTENRVGGNGGTEAFF.